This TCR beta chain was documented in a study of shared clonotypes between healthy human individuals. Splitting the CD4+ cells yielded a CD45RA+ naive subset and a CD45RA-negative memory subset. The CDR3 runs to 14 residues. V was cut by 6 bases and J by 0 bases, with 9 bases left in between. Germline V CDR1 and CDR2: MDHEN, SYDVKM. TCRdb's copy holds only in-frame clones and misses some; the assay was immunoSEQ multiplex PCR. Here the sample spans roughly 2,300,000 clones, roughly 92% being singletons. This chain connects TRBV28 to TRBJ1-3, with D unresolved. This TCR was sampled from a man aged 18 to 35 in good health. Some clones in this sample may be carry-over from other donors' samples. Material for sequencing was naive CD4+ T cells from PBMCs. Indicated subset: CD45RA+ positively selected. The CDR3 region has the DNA TGTGCCAGCAGCACCCCAAGCTCTGGAAACACCATATATTTT. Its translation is CASSTPSSGNTIYF.